A few counts support the clone carrying this T cell receptor (beta chain). This record belongs to a study of blood T cells in healthy people across ages. Combining a sample-barcoded 5' primer with a J-beta primer mix, a second PCR ran for 7 to 11 cycles. TCRdb used MiXCR to reprocess the 5' RACE reads, holding one entry per CDR3 protein. The data hold fewer than 600,000 distinct CDR3 sequences, with about 27% observed a single time. The V gene lost 7 bases and the J gene lost 10 bases, with 19 bases spanning the gap. This CDR3 region has 14 residues. CDR1 MNHNY and CDR2 SVGAGI come from the germline V gene (reference sequence). The same sample was also studied in work on T cells of mothers and their children.

The chain recombines TRBV6-6 with TRBJ1-4; D is possibly TRBD1 (5 bases). The sequence was obtained from a boy under 10 years old in good health. Sequenced material: blood. The CDR3 loop is CASNEGTGKGKLFF. For the CDR3, the DNA is TGTGCCAGCAACGAGGGTACAGGAAAGGGAAAACTGTTTTTT.